This T cell receptor beta chain was documented in a study of T-cell reconstitution after alpha-beta-depleted transplantation in children. Per germline, CDR1 DFQATT and CDR2 SNEGSKA (reference sequence). The CDR3 runs 18 residues. Trimming at V came to 3 bases and at J to 4 bases, leaving 10 bases not matched to a gene. During its preparation, the TCRbeta library received unique molecular identifiers. TCRdb re-analysed the PCR reads in MiXCR, keeping a single row per CDR3 protein. The data show approximately 490,000 distinct CDR3 sequences, 10% seen once. This clonotype was counted only a few times. Its specificity is unknown. The study, taken as a whole, reports: After transplant, high TCRbeta diversity at day 60 in some patients arose from surviving recipient T cells and thymic progenitors. There were reportedly several hundred expanded graft clones from which alpha-beta T cells came about two months after transplant.

Material: PBMCs, obtained before TCRalphabeta/CD19-depleted stem cell transplant. The clonotype was recovered from a child under 10 years old with inherited bone marrow failure, due to receive a stem cell transplant. V is TRBV20-1 and J is TRBJ2-2; 14 nucleotides line up with TRBD2. This chain's CDR3 is CSARARLAGGPGTGELFF. DNA for the CDR3: TGCAGTGCTAGGGCCCGACTAGCGGGAGGGCCGGGCACCGGGGAGCTGTTTTTT.